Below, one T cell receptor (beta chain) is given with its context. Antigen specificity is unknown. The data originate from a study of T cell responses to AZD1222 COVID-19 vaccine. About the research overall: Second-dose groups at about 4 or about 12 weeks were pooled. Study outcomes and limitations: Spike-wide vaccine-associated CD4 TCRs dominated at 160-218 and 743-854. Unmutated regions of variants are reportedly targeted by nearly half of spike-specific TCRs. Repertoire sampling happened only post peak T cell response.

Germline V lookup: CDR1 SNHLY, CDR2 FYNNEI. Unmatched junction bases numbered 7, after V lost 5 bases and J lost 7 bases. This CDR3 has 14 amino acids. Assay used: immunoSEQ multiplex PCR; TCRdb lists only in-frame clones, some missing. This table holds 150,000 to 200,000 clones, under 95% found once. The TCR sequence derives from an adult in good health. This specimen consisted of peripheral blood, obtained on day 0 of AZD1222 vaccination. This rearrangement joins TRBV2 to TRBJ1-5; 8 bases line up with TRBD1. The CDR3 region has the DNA TGTGCCAGCAGTACTACAGGGGGGAGACAGCCCCAGCATTTT. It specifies CASSTTGGRQPQHF. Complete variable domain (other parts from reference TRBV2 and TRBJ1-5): EPEVTQTPSHQVTQMGQEVILRCVPISNHLYFYWYRQILGQKVEFLVSFYNNEISEKSEIFDDQFSVERPDGSNFTLKIRSTKLEDSAMYFCASSTTGGRQPQHFGDGTRLSIL.